The rows below give T cell receptor beta chains drawn from one sample of a study of CD8 T cells in ankylosing spondylitis. TCRdb itself ran the 5' RACE reads through MiXCR, one entry per CDR3 protein. The sample comprises roughly 250,000 distinct CDR3 sequences, 10% of which are singletons, and around 3% rests with the top ten. Material for sequencing was blood, either unsorted or a sorted T cell fraction (not recorded which). The receptors shown here come from a male donor with ankylosing spondylitis or in good health (not recorded which). The CDR3 runs from the conserved cysteine through the conserved F or W. Fields, in order: clone size, J gene, D gene, V gene, CDR3 DNA, CDR3 protein. D genes are given only for firm matches. Size is omitted from some rows. Given values are once, few, many or a class for expanded clones.

many	TRBJ2-3	-	TRBV7-8	TGTGCCAGCAGCTTAGGCCCGAACACAGATACGCAGTATTTT	CASSLGPNTDTQYF
many	TRBJ2-2	TRBD2	TRBV10-1	TGCGCCAGCAGTGAGATGCTAGCGGGAGTCGGGACCGGGGAGCTGTTTTTT	CASSEMLAGVGTGELFF
many	TRBJ2-3	TRBD1	TRBV12-3/TRBV12-4	TGTGCCAGCAGTTTGGGGCAGGGGGTTACAGATACGCAGTATTTT	CASSLGQGVTDTQYF
many	TRBJ2-5	-	TRBV6-1	TGTGCCAGCAGGCCGCCGGGAGAAGAGACCCAGTACTTC	CASRPPGEETQYF
-	TRBJ1-2	TRBD1	TRBV30	TGTGCCTGGAGTCCCCCGGGGGACAGAGATGGCTACACCTTC	CAWSPPGDRDGYTF
many	TRBJ1-2	-	TRBV3-1	TGTGCCAGCAGCCAAGTATTAACAGGGCGCCTTGATGGCTACACCTTC	CASSQVLTGRLDGYTF
many	TRBJ1-1	-	TRBV20-1	TGCAGTCCGTTGGGACCCGGGGGAATGAACACTGAAGCTTTCTTT	CSPLGPGGMNTEAFF
-	TRBJ1-1	-	TRBV11-3	TGTGCCAGCAGCTTAGATCAGCGGAGGATGAACACTGAAGCTTTCTTT	CASSLDQRRMNTEAFF
many	TRBJ2-1	TRBD2	TRBV10-1	TGCGCCAGCAGTGAGAGGACTAGCGGGGGAGTCAATGAGCAGTTCTTC	CASSERTSGGVNEQFF
many	TRBJ1-2	-	TRBV20-1	TGCAGTGCCCTGGAAAAGGCAGGGGGCTACACCTTC	CSALEKAGGYTF
-	TRBJ2-1	-	TRBV3-1	TGTGCCAGCTGCCAAGAGGCCCACCCGGGCAATGAGCAGTTCTTC	CASCQEAHPGNEQFF